This record looks at one T cell receptor beta chain sequence and its context. The data were obtained in a study of blood T cell repertoires in COVID-19. About the research overall: Acute and convalescent COVID-19 specimens originated in the United States, Italy and Spain. Sources were T cells, B-cell-depleted T cells, or PBMCs; the material itself was cDNA or gDNA.

The CDR3 spans 16 residues. The germline gives CDR1 SGHRS, CDR2 YFSETQ. J was trimmed by 0 bases and V by 5 bases; bases with no gene match: 6. In the authors' methods: Amplification of reference gene primers provided the estimated nucleated cell counts. Method: immunoSEQ multiplex PCR; TCRdb's copy keeps in-frame clones and lacks some. V, J and clone size reflect that table, while D and trimming were determined from the DNA. Among around 16,000 clones listed, 88% were seen once. The V gene is TRBV5-1, the J gene TRBJ2-7, with 12 bases matching TRBD2. The TCR originated in a human donor in a cohort sampled during active COVID-19. The sequenced sample consisted of peripheral blood. As DNA, the CDR3 is TGCGCCAGCAGTTGGCTAGCGGGAGGGAGCTCCTACGAGCAGTACTTC. Amino acid sequence: CASSWLAGGSSYEQYF. Based on the CDR3 plus reference TRBV5-1 and TRBJ2-7, the full variable domain is KAGVTQTPRYLIKTRGQQVTLSCSPISGHRSVSWYQQTPGQGLQFLFEYFSETQRNKGNFPGRFSGRQFSNSRSEMNVSTLELGDSALYLCASSWLAGGSSYEQYFGPGTRLTVT.